This is a list of T cell receptor beta chains from one sample in a study of post-analysis software for immune sequencing data. TCRdb processed the PCR reads anew with MiXCR; each CDR3 protein has one entry. The table lists hundreds of thousands of distinct CDR3 sequences, approximately 60% of them singletons. The sequencing input was blood. The receptors shown here come from a girl aged 2 to 10 with multiple sclerosis. Both conserved end residues are part of each CDR3. The D gene is left open where the match is weak. Rows may omit the clone size; those that give it use once, few, many or a size class.

J gene,clone size,D gene,V gene,CDR3 length,CDR3 protein,CDR3 DNA
TRBJ2-7,-,TRBD1,TRBV11-2,14,CASNRGGQGHEQYF,TGTGCCAGCAACCGAGGAGGACAGGGCCACGAGCAGTACTTC
TRBJ2-7,-,-,TRBV7-3,15,CASSLTRGPTYEQYF,TGTGCCAGCAGCTTAACACGGGGTCCCACCTACGAGCAGTACTTC
TRBJ2-3,few,-,TRBV6-5,14,CASSPPGPWNTQYF,TGTGCCAGCAGTCCACCGGGACCGTGGAATACGCAGTATTTT
TRBJ2-5,few,TRBD1,TRBV10-3,15,CAISPPDRGLETQYF,TGTGCCATCAGTCCTCCGGACAGGGGACTGGAGACCCAGTACTTC
TRBJ2-1,-,TRBD2,TRBV3-1,15,CASSPPHSGTNEQFF,TGTGCCAGCAGCCCTCCCCATAGCGGGACCAATGAGCAGTTCTTC
TRBJ2-3,few,TRBD1,TRBV20-1,16,CSASRIRDRGADTQYF,TGCAGTGCTAGCCGGATCCGGGACAGGGGCGCAGATACGCAGTATTTT
TRBJ1-5,-,-,TRBV20-1,15,CSARAAGLLNQPQHF,TGCAGTGCTAGGGCCGCAGGCCTTCTTAATCAGCCCCAGCATTTT
TRBJ2-1,-,TRBD2,TRBV12-3/TRBV12-4,12,CASLGEGNEQFF,TGTGCCAGCCTTGGGGAGGGCAATGAGCAGTTCTTC
TRBJ1-5,-,TRBD1,TRBV5-1,15,CASSPGGDSYQPQHF,TGCGCCAGCAGCCCAGGAGGGGACAGCTATCAGCCCCAGCATTTT
TRBJ2-1,many,TRBD2,TRBV29-1,15,CSVGLGGGTYNEQFF,TGCAGCGTTGGTCTCGGCGGGGGGACGTACAATGAGCAGTTCTTC
TRBJ2-6,-,-,TRBV5-3,19,CARSLVDAERSLGANVLTF,TGTGCCAGAAGCTTGGTGGATGCGGAGAGATCGTTAGGGGCCAACGTCCTGACTTTC
TRBJ1-1,-,-,TRBV20-1,14,CSARRRERGTEAFF,TGCAGTGCCCGGAGGAGGGAAAGGGGGACTGAAGCTTTCTTT
TRBJ2-1,few,TRBD2,TRBV20-1,13,CSASGRVNNEQFF,TGCAGTGCTAGCGGGAGGGTAAACAATGAGCAGTTCTTC
TRBJ1-1,once,TRBD1,TRBV12-3/TRBV12-4,15,CASSRPGQGYTEAFF,TGTGCCAGCAGCCGGCCGGGACAGGGGTACACTGAAGCTTTCTTT
TRBJ1-1,-,-,TRBV2,16,CASSVVRTDDDTEAFF,TGTGCCAGCAGTGTTGTCAGAACAGACGACGACACTGAAGCTTTCTTT
TRBJ2-7,-,TRBD1,TRBV5-1,15,CASSLAQGARYEQYF,TGCGCCAGCAGCTTGGCCCAGGGGGCGCGGTACGAGCAGTACTTC
TRBJ2-7,once,-,TRBV2,15,CASSENRVRSYEQYF,TGTGCCAGCAGCGAGAACAGGGTTCGGTCCTACGAGCAGTACTTC
TRBJ2-3,-,TRBD2,TRBV29-1,15,CSGARGTSGTDTQYF,TGCAGCGGCGCCAGGGGGACTAGCGGCACAGATACGCAGTATTTT
TRBJ1-5,-,-,TRBV7-9,13,CASSIGFNQPQHF,TGTGCCAGCAGCATAGGTTTCAATCAGCCCCAGCATTTT
TRBJ2-3,-,TRBD2,TRBV7-3,16,CASGRGLAGAGDTQYF,TGTGCCAGCGGACGGGGACTAGCGGGAGCTGGGGATACGCAGTATTTT
TRBJ2-1,-,TRBD2,TRBV20-1,15,CSANHLLAGGNEQFF,TGCAGTGCAAATCACCTACTAGCGGGAGGCAATGAGCAGTTCTTC
TRBJ2-5,-,-,TRBV6-2/TRBV6-3,12,CASSLETKTQYF,TGTGCCAGCAGCCTAGAGACGAAGACCCAGTACTTC
TRBJ2-6,-,-,TRBV10-3,14,CATRNDSGANVLTF,TGTGCCACCCGAAACGACTCTGGGGCCAACGTCCTGACTTTC
TRBJ2-7,-,-,TRBV21-1,15,CASSKPGLGGLEQYF,TGTGCCAGCAGCAAACCGGGGCTTGGGGGCCTCGAGCAGTACTTC
TRBJ1-5,-,-,TRBV20-1,13,CSASGGGNQPQHF,TGCAGTGCTAGCGGCGGGGGCAATCAGCCCCAGCATTTT
TRBJ2-5,few,TRBD2,TRBV7-2,18,CASSPTRLAGGPAETQYF,TGTGCCAGCAGCCCCACCCGACTAGCGGGGGGGCCGGCGGAGACCCAGTACTTC
TRBJ2-1,once,TRBD2,TRBV20-1,16,CSARKTSGVSYNEQFF,TGCAGTGCTAGGAAGACTAGCGGGGTCTCCTACAATGAGCAGTTCTTC
TRBJ2-7,few,TRBD2,TRBV9,15,CASSAGLAGDYEQYF,TGTGCCAGCAGCGCCGGACTAGCGGGAGACTACGAGCAGTACTTC
TRBJ2-7,few,-,TRBV3-1,12,CASSQDGHEQYF,TGTGCCAGCAGCCAAGATGGTCACGAGCAGTACTTC
TRBJ2-3,-,TRBD2,TRBV3-1,16,CASSPLAGGLADTQYF,TGTGCCAGCAGCCCCCTGGCGGGGGGGCTGGCAGATACGCAGTATTTT
TRBJ2-7,few,-,TRBV28,14,CASSPPWASYEQYF,TGTGCCAGCAGTCCCCCATGGGCTTCCTACGAGCAGTACTTC
TRBJ2-3,-,TRBD2,TRBV4-3,17,CASSLRTSGVMADTQYF,TGCGCCAGCAGCCTTAGGACTAGCGGGGTGATGGCAGATACGCAGTATTTT
TRBJ1-5,-,-,TRBV15,15,CATSREQDKNQPQHF,TGTGCCACCAGCAGAGAACAGGACAAAAATCAGCCCCAGCATTTT
TRBJ2-5,-,-,TRBV7-9,14,CASSFWGVQETQYF,TGTGCCAGCAGCTTCTGGGGGGTACAAGAGACCCAGTACTTC
TRBJ2-1,few,-,TRBV3-1,14,CASSQDERNNEQFF,TGTGCCAGCAGCCAAGATGAGAGGAACAATGAGCAGTTCTTC
TRBJ2-7,-,-,TRBV29-1,15,CSVEDPSGGSYEQYF,TGCAGCGTTGAAGATCCCTCCGGGGGTTCCTACGAGCAGTACTTC
TRBJ1-2,-,-,TRBV6-5,15,CASKPASGVGYGYTF,TGTGCCAGTAAGCCCGCTTCGGGAGTAGGCTATGGCTACACCTTC
TRBJ2-7,once,-,TRBV7-2,15,CASSLESDGSYEQYF,TGTGCCAGCAGCTTAGAATCGGACGGCTCCTACGAGCAGTACTTC
TRBJ1-1,-,-,TRBV4-2,15,CASSQVDGVGTEAFF,TGTGCCAGCAGCCAAGTGGATGGGGTAGGCACTGAAGCTTTCTTT
TRBJ1-2,-,-,TRBV20-1,13,CSARTGTDYGYTF,TGCAGTGCTAGGACAGGCACTGACTATGGCTACACCTTC
TRBJ1-3,-,-,TRBV28,16,CASSLPQADSGNTIYF,TGTGCCAGCAGTTTACCCCAGGCTGACTCTGGAAACACCATATATTTT
TRBJ2-7,few,TRBD2,TRBV12-3/TRBV12-4,15,CASSKLAGGYHEQYF,TGTGCCAGCAGTAAACTAGCGGGAGGGTACCACGAGCAGTACTTC
TRBJ1-1,few,-,TRBV9,15,CASSVNGIGNTEAFF,TGTGCCAGCAGCGTAAACGGAATTGGGAACACTGAAGCTTTCTTT
TRBJ2-6,-,-,TRBV10-2,15,CASTSTRSGANVLTF,TGCGCCAGCACCTCGACCCGGTCTGGGGCCAACGTCCTGACTTTC
TRBJ2-7,-,TRBD1,TRBV10-3,16,CAIRFSRDRGFDEQYF,TGTGCCATCAGATTCTCCCGGGACAGGGGGTTCGACGAGCAGTACTTC
TRBJ2-5,-,TRBD2,TRBV20-1,15,CSARLGAGPQETQYF,TGCAGTGCTAGGCTCGGAGCGGGACCCCAAGAGACCCAGTACTTC
TRBJ1-1,-,-,TRBV7-2,14,CASRRDPWDTEAFF,TGTGCCAGCAGGAGGGACCCCTGGGACACTGAAGCTTTCTTT
TRBJ2-3,-,TRBD2,TRBV3-1,17,CASSQVTGGRASDTQYF,TGTGCCAGCAGCCAAGTTACTGGCGGGAGGGCCTCAGATACGCAGTATTTT
TRBJ1-1,once,-,TRBV2,14,CASSEDRVGTEAFF,TGTGCCAGCAGTGAAGACAGGGTGGGGACTGAAGCTTTCTTT
TRBJ1-6,-,TRBD1,TRBV5-1,15,CASSLDAGGNSPLHF,TGCGCCAGCAGCTTGGATGCAGGGGGTAATTCACCCCTCCACTTT
TRBJ2-7,-,-,TRBV20-1,13,CSAASEAAYEQYF,TGCAGTGCCGCGAGCGAAGCTGCCTACGAGCAGTACTTC
TRBJ2-6,-,-,TRBV20-1,14,CSASLGSGANVLTF,TGCAGTGCATCTCTAGGATCTGGGGCCAACGTCCTGACTTTC
TRBJ2-5,-,-,TRBV5-1,15,CASSLATREKETQYF,TGCGCCAGCAGCTTGGCCACGAGGGAGAAAGAGACCCAGTACTTC
TRBJ2-1,-,TRBD2,TRBV5-1,17,CASSRGITSGIYNEQFF,TGCGCCAGCAGCCGAGGGATTACTAGCGGGATTTACAATGAGCAGTTCTTC
TRBJ2-7,-,TRBD2,TRBV3-1,16,CATYSGREDPSYEQYF,TGTGCCACCTACTCCGGGCGGGAGGACCCCTCCTACGAGCAGTACTTC
TRBJ2-7,-,TRBD1,TRBV20-1,14,CSAPRGDRGHEQYF,TGCAGTGCTCCGAGGGGGGACAGGGGGCACGAGCAGTACTTC
TRBJ2-7,-,TRBD1,TRBV20-1,15,CSARPVTGQGREQYF,TGCAGTGCTAGACCCGTGACGGGACAGGGCCGGGAGCAGTACTTC
TRBJ1-2,once,-,TRBV3-1,16,CASSQDPRTPSFGYTF,TGTGCCAGCAGCCAAGATCCTAGGACACCTAGCTTTGGCTACACCTTC
TRBJ2-5,few,-,TRBV7-3,13,CASSPVRSETQYF,TGTGCCAGCAGCCCGGTACGCTCAGAGACCCAGTACTTC